The T cell receptor beta chain described here comes from a study of shared clonotypes between healthy human individuals. Broader study findings: Sharing across four donors was seen in around 5% of naive CD4 clonotypes. Relative to memory subsets, naive subsets generally showed larger estimated richness. Large sequencing depth failed to make sorted-subset sequencing complete, rarefaction showed.

Using immunoSEQ multiplex PCR, the repertoire was profiled, and TCRdb retains in-frame clones only, with some absent. The sample contains about 2.1 million clones, roughly 91% of which appear only once. The naive CD8 subset, CD45RO-negative cells positively selected for CCR7, excluded terminally differentiated effector memory CD45RA+ cells. Trimming took off 0 bases at V and 4 bases at J, with 22 bases between the two ends. Germline V gene lookup returns CDR1 SGDLS and CDR2 YYNGEE. The CDR3 is 19 residues long. On this clone itself: Its antigen is not identified.

The receptor was isolated from a man aged 18 to 30 in good health. Some clones in this sample may be carry-over from other donors' samples. The sample was naive CD8+ T cells from PBMCs. V and J are TRBV9 and TRBJ2-2; no clear D gene. CDR3 loop: CASSVAGGDGPALTGELFF. DNA of the CDR3: TGTGCCAGCAGCGTAGCTGGCGGCGACGGACCCGCCCTCACCGGGGAGCTGTTTTTT.